The clone carrying this T cell receptor beta chain was counted a few times. Original handling: From reference gene primer amplification, estimates of nucleated cell counts were derived. TCRdb keeps only in-frame clones here, not all; method: immunoSEQ multiplex PCR. The V and J calls and clone size come from that table; D and trimming were worked out from the DNA. Of 170,000 or so clones listed, around 86% are singletons. The data derive from a study of blood T cell repertoires in COVID-19. The CDR3 length is 13 residues. CDR1 and CDR2 from the germline V gene are GTSNPN and SVGIG (reference sequence). With 3 bases clipped from V and 3 bases from J, the junction kept 1 base outside the gene matches.

This TCR was sampled from a man between 45 and 60 years old with active or convalescent COVID-19. This rearrangement joins TRBV30 to TRBJ2-2, with 7 bases fitting TRBD1. Sequencing used peripheral blood. The CDR3 DNA sequence: TGTGCCTGGAGGGGACAGTACACCGGGGAGCTGTTTTTT. Amino acid sequence: CAWRGQYTGELFF.